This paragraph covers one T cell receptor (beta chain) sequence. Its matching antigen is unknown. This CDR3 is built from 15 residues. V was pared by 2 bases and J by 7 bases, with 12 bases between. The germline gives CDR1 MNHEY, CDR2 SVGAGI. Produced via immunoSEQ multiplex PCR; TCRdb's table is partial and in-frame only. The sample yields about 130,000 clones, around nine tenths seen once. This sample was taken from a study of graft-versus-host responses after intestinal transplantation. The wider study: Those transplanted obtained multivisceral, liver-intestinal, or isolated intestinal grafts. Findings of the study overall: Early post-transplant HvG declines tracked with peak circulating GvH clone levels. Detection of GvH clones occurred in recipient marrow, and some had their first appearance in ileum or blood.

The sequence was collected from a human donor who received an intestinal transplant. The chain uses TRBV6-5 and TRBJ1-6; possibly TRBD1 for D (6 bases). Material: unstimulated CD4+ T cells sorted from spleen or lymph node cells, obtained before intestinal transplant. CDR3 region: CASSYRGRGNSPLHF. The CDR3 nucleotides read TGTGCCAGCAGTTACCGCGGCAGGGGCAATTCACCCCTCCACTTT.